This passage covers 2 T cell receptor beta chains from one sample sequenced in a study of cytomegalovirus exposure and HLA in healthy donors. Both 60 Vbeta primers and 13 Jbeta primers went into the PCR. Profiled with immunoSEQ multiplex PCR; TCRdb holds only in-frame clones, not every one. The data show 210,000 or so clones, with 76% seen just once and 0.55% to 0.75% held by the top ten. Source material: PBMCs. These receptors were collected from a man younger than 35 in good health and CMV-seronegative.

The V gene is TRBV7-9, the J gene TRBJ1-5, with D possibly matching TRBD1 (5 bases). V gave up 5 bases and J gave up 3 bases, with 8 bases separating them. This CDR3 contains 13 residues. Germline values: CDR1 SEHNR, CDR2 FQNEAQ (reference sequence). The CDR3 sequence is CASSLDNNQPQHF. The CDR3 DNA sequence: TGTGCCAGCAGCCTGGACAACAATCAGCCCCAGCATTTT.

The V gene is TRBV7-6, the J gene TRBJ2-3, with 8 bases aligning to TRBD2. There are 16 residues in the CDR3. CDR1 and CDR2 from the germline V gene are SGHVS and FNYEAQ. J was trimmed by 3 bases and V by 4 bases; bases with no gene match: 9. The CDR3 sequence is CASSSGGPGRTDTQYF. The CDR3, as DNA: TGTGCCAGCAGCTCGGGAGGGCCGGGGAGAACAGATACGCAGTATTTT. Filled out from reference TRBV7-6 and TRBJ2-3, the complete variable domain reads GAGVSQSPRYKVTKRGQDVALRCDPISGHVSLYWYRQALGQGPEFLTYFNYEAQQDKSGLPNDRFSAERPEGSISTLTIQRTEQRDSAMYRCASSSGGPGRTDTQYFGPGTRLTVL.